The T cell receptor beta chain under discussion was sequenced for a study of T cells in Graves' hyperthyroidism and ophthalmopathy. Findings and limits, study-wide: A model using 13 V-J features told ophthalmopathy apart from stable hyperthyroidism.

As for this clonotype: Its specificity is not known.

What was amplified from RNA transcripts were TCR beta CDR3 regions. In the first-round RT-PCR of the TCR CDR3, the HTBI primer set was used. TCRdb used MiXCR to reprocess the multiplex PCR reads, holding one entry per CDR3 protein. Among 550,000 to 650,000 distinct CDR3 sequences listed, approximately 13% were seen once. Patients aged 18 to 65 had newly diagnosed hyperthyroidism of under 2 months' duration. The sample taken for sequencing was blood. The TCR comes from a woman aged 25 to 39 with Graves' hyperthyroidism that later progressed to Graves' ophthalmopathy.

The CDR3 sequence is CASSVGQGFSGNTIYF. In nucleotides, the CDR3 is TGTGCCAGCAGCGTAGGACAGGGGTTCTCTGGAAACACCATATATTTT. The chain couples TRBV9 to TRBJ1-3; 8 bases agree with TRBD1. The CDR3 is made up of 16 amino acids. The germline gives CDR1 SGDLS, CDR2 YYNGEE. J lost 0 bases, V lost 0 bases, and 2 bases had no gene match.